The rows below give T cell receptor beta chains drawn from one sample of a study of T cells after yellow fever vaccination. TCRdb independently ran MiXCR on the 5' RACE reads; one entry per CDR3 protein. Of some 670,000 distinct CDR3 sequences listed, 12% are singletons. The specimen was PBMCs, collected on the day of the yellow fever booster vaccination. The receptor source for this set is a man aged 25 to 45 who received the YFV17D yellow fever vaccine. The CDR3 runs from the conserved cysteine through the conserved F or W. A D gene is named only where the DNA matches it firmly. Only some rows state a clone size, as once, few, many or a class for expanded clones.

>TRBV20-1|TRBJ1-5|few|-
CSAAIGVDGPQHF
TGCAGTGCCGCGATTGGGGTGGATGGTCCCCAGCATTTT
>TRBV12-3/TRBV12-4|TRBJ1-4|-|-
CASTLQGEKLFF
TGTGCCAGCACGCTGCAGGGCGAAAAACTGTTTTTT
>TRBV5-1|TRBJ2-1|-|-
CASRTDQGTPGNEQFF
TGCGCCAGCAGAACAGACCAGGGTACTCCTGGGAATGAGCAGTTCTTC
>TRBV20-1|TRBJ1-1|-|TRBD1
CSARPGTGGTEAFF
TGCAGTGCTAGACCCGGGACAGGGGGAACTGAAGCTTTCTTT
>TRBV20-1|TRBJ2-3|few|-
CSAAVGPDTQYF
TGCAGTGCTGCCGTGGGGCCCGATACGCAGTATTTT
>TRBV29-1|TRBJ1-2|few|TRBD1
CSVEGTGTYGYTF
TGCAGCGTCGAAGGGACAGGGACCTATGGCTACACCTTC
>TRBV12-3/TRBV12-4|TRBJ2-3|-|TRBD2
CASSSAGGIDTQYF
TGTGCCAGCAGTTCGGCGGGAGGTATAGATACGCAGTATTTT
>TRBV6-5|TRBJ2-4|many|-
CASSYSPPAGTQRGNIQYF
TGTGCCAGCAGTTACAGCCCACCAGCCGGGACCCAACGGGGAAACATTCAGTACTTC
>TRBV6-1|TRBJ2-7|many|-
CASRLRGTGSYEQYF
TGTGCCAGCAGACTTAGGGGAACGGGGAGTTACGAGCAGTACTTC
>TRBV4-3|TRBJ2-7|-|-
CASSQDRDAYEQYF
TGCGCCAGCAGCCAAGATCGGGACGCATACGAGCAGTACTTC
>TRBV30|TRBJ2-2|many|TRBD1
CAWTTGTGINTGELFF
TGTGCCTGGACAACCGGGACAGGCATTAACACCGGGGAGCTGTTTTTT
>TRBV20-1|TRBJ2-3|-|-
CSAADSPDTQYF
TGCAGTGCTGCGGACAGTCCAGATACGCAGTATTTT
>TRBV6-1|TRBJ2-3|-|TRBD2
CASSASGGTYTQYF
TGTGCCAGCAGTGCTAGCGGGGGCACGTATACGCAGTATTTT
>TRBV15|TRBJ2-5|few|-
CATSRDEEETQYF
TGTGCCACCAGCAGAGATGAGGAAGAGACCCAGTACTTC
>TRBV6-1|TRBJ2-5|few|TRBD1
CASSGQGSGETQYF
TGTGCCAGCAGTGGACAGGGATCGGGCGAGACCCAGTACTTC
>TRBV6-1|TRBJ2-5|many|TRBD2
CASSSTSGVGTQYF
TGTGCCAGCAGCTCTACCAGCGGGGTGGGGACCCAGTACTTC
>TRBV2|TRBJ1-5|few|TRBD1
CASSGAGTVGNSNQPQHF
TGTGCCAGCAGTGGGGCCGGGACAGTAGGAAATAGCAATCAGCCCCAGCATTTT
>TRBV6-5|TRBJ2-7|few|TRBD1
CASSYTISGTGVYEQYF
TGTGCCAGCAGCTACACTATTTCCGGGACAGGGGTCTACGAGCAGTACTTC
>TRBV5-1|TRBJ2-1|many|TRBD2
CASSMTSGSYNEQFF
TGCGCCAGCAGCATGACTAGCGGGTCCTACAATGAGCAGTTCTTC
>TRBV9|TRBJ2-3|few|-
CASSSGLLLTDTQYF
TGTGCCAGCAGCTCGGGACTGCTCCTCACAGATACGCAGTATTTT
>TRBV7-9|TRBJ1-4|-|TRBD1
CASSNRGGDEKLFF
TGTGCCAGCAGCAACAGGGGCGGTGACGAAAAACTGTTTTTT
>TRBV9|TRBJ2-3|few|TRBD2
CASTRTSGGGDTQYF
TGTGCCAGCACAAGGACTAGCGGTGGCGGGGATACGCAGTATTTT
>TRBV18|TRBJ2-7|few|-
CASSPNRGPIEQYF
TGTGCCAGCTCACCAAATAGGGGCCCAATCGAGCAGTACTTC
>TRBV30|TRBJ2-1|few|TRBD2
CAWSGLGLANNEQFF
TGTGCCTGGAGTGGATTGGGACTAGCCAACAATGAGCAGTTCTTC
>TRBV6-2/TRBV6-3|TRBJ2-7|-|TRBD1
CASSYTSGTGYEQYF
TGTGCCAGCAGTTACACCTCCGGGACAGGCTACGAGCAGTACTTC
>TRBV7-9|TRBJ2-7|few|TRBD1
CASSSDRGRHEQYF
TGTGCCAGCAGCTCGGACAGGGGGCGTCACGAGCAGTACTTC
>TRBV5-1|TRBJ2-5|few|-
CASSTGTNQETQYF
TGCGCCAGCAGCACGGGAACAAACCAAGAGACCCAGTACTTC
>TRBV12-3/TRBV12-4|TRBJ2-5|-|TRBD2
CASSWGLAETQYF
TGTGCCAGCAGTTGGGGACTAGCAGAGACCCAGTACTTC
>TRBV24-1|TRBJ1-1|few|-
CATAPRGGEAFF
TGTGCCACCGCCCCCAGGGGCGGTGAAGCTTTCTTT
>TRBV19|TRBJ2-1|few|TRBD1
CASSVVQGAWNEQFF
TGTGCCAGTAGCGTAGTTCAGGGGGCGTGGAATGAGCAGTTCTTC
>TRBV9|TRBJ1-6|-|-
CASSVESGARRKNYNSPLHF
TGTGCCAGCAGCGTAGAAAGCGGCGCCCGCAGGAAGAATTATAATTCACCCCTCCACTTT
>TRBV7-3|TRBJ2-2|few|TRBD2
CASSRGLAGARAGELFF
TGTGCCAGCAGCCGCGGACTAGCGGGAGCTAGGGCCGGGGAGCTGTTTTTT
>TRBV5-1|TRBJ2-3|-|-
CASMKGTSTDTQYF
TGCGCCAGCATGAAGGGGACTAGCACAGATACGCAGTATTTT
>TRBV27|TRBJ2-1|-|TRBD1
CASNSPGTGGRNEQFF
TGTGCCAGCAATTCGCCCGGGACAGGGGGCCGTAATGAGCAGTTCTTC
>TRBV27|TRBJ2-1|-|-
CASSSYGRVNNEQFF
TGTGCCAGCAGTTCATACGGCCGGGTGAACAATGAGCAGTTCTTC
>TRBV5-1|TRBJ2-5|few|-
CASSLIGTKETQYF
TGCGCCAGCAGCTTGATCGGGACCAAAGAGACCCAGTACTTC
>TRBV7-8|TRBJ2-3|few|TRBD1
CASSLVGTGPETQYF
TGTGCCAGCAGCTTAGTCGGGACAGGCCCTGAGACGCAGTATTTT
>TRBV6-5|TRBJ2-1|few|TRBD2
CASSYSGLAGEWSNEQFF
TGTGCCAGCAGTTACTCCGGACTAGCGGGAGAGTGGTCCAATGAGCAGTTCTTC
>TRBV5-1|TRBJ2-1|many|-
CASSLAGASSYNEQFF
TGCGCCAGCAGCTTGGCCGGTGCGAGCTCCTACAATGAGCAGTTCTTC
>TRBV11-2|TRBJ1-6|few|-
CASSLRSGTDSPLHF
TGTGCCAGCAGCTTAAGATCTGGTACCGATTCACCCCTCCACTTT
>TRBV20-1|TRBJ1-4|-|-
CSARDIGVGEKLFF
TGCAGTGCTAGAGATATCGGGGTAGGCGAAAAACTGTTTTTT
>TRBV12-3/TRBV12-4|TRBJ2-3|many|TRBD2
CASSGLAPHTDTQYF
TGTGCCAGCAGTGGACTAGCCCCACACACAGATACGCAGTATTTT
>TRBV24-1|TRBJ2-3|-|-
CATSVTRTQTQYF
TGTGCCACCAGTGTGACGCGAACCCAAACGCAGTATTTT
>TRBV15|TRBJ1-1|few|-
CATSGSETAEAFF
TGTGCCACCAGCGGTAGTGAAACAGCTGAAGCTTTCTTT
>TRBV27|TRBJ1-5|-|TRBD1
CASAGRFDRVIGQPQHF
TGTGCCAGCGCCGGACGATTCGACAGGGTAATCGGCCAGCCCCAGCATTTT
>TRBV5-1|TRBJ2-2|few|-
CASSLQGLPTRLGAGELFF
TGCGCCAGCAGCTTACAAGGACTACCCACTCGGCTAGGCGCCGGGGAGCTGTTTTTT
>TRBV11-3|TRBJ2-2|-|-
CASSKRAGGTGELFF
TGTGCCAGCAGCAAGCGGGCAGGGGGCACCGGGGAGCTGTTTTTT
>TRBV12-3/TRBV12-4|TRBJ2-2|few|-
CASIPQGSVSTGELFF
TGTGCCAGCATCCCTCAAGGTTCAGTCAGTACCGGGGAGCTGTTTTTT
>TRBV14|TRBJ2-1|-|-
CASSQDGLALTLNEQFF
TGTGCCAGCAGCCAAGACGGGCTAGCATTGACGTTGAATGAGCAGTTCTTC
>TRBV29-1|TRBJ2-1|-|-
CSVEPVYSLNEQFF
TGCAGCGTTGAGCCGGTATATTCACTAAATGAGCAGTTCTTC
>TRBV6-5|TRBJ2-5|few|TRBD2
CASSYSWAGGETQYF
TGTGCCAGCAGTTACTCCTGGGCGGGGGGGGAGACCCAGTACTTC
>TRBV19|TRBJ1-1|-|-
CASSSTEAFF
TGTGCCAGTAGCTCGACTGAAGCTTTCTTT
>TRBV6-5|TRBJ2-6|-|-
CASSYSPGSGANVLTF
TGTGCCAGCAGTTACTCCCCAGGCTCTGGGGCCAACGTCCTGACTTTC
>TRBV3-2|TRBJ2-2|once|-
CASCPGLAGGPGTGELFF
TGTGCCTCCTGCCCGGGACTAGCGGGAGGGCCAGGCACCGGGGAGCTGTTTTTT
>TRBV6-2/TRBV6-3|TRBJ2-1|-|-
CASSYSQGSSYNEQFF
TGTGCCAGCAGTTACTCGCAGGGGAGCTCCTACAATGAGCAGTTCTTC